Shown below are 11 T cell receptor beta chains from a single sample sequenced in a study of blood T cell repertoires in COVID-19. Produced via immunoSEQ multiplex PCR; TCRdb's table is partial and in-frame only. This table has roughly 180,000 clones, approximately 81% appearing once. The sequenced sample consisted of peripheral blood. Source of these receptors: a woman aged 45-59 years with COVID-19, enrolled during active disease.

The V gene is TRBV15, the J gene TRBJ1-2; 11 bases line up with TRBD1. From germline, CDR1 is LNHNV and CDR2 YYDKDF (reference sequence). The CDR3 length is 14 residues. Trimming took 7 bases from V and 6 from J; bases not matched to a gene: 7. The CDR3 region is CATTRDRGKDGYTF. Written as DNA, the CDR3 is TGTGCCACCACCCGGGACAGGGGGAAGGATGGCTACACCTTC.

The table lists this clone with a few counts. The chain combines TRBV5-1 with TRBJ1-1; D is ambiguous. The germline V gene encodes CDR1 SGHRS and CDR2 YFSETQ. The CDR3 extends over 15 amino acids. V was shortened by 0 bases and J by 5 bases, with 14 bases between the two germline ends. CDR3 bases: TGCGCCAGCAGCTTGGGATTCGGGGATCTTACTGAAGCTTTCTTT. This codes for CASSLGFGDLTEAFF.

The rearrangement joins TRBV4-1 to TRBJ2-2; D may be TRBD2 (5 bases). The CDR3 has 15 amino acids. Germline V gives CDR1 MGHRA, CDR2 YSYEKL. Trimming left V 3 bases short and J 0 bases short, with 8 bases between. CDR3 in DNA: TGCGCCAGCAGCCATTCGGACTCGAACACCGGGGAGCTGTTTTTT. The encoded protein is CASSHSDSNTGELFF.

The V gene is TRBV4-1, the J gene TRBJ1-6, with 9 bases that match TRBD1. Germline loops: CDR1 MGHRA, CDR2 YSYEKL. The CDR3 is made up of 15 amino acids. After removal of 1 base from V and 7 bases from J, the junction contained 2 bases not matched to a gene. In DNA form, the CDR3 reads TGCGCCAGCAGCCAAGGGGACAGGGACAATTCACCCCTCCACTTT. This sequence encodes CASSQGDRDNSPLHF.

This chain links TRBV27 with TRBJ2-4; TRBD1 agrees at 10 bases. Germline V gene sequence: CDR1 MNHEY, CDR2 SMNVEV (reference sequence). The CDR3 spans 13 residues. The ends lost 8 bases at V and 9 bases at J; junction bases unmatched: 7. DNA for the CDR3: TGTGCCAGCGGCGAGGGACAGGGGAGCATTCAGTACTTC. This encodes CASGEGQGSIQYF.

This clone was seen only a few times. Different DNA sequences within this sample yield the same CDR3. J is TRBJ1-6 and V is TRBV30; D call uncertain. CDR1 and CDR2 (germline): GTSNPN, SVGIG (reference sequence). V dropped 3 bases and J dropped 6 bases, with 6 bases sitting between them. The CDR3 consists of 12 residues. The CDR3 DNA reads as TGTGCCTGGAGCGAGCCTAATTCACCCCTCCACTTT. This codes for CAWSEPNSPLHF. Full variable domain (missing parts from reference TRBV30 and TRBJ1-6): SQTIHQWPATLVQPVGSPLSLECTVEGTSNPNLYWYRQAAGRGLQLLFYSVGIGQISSEVPQNLSASRPQDRQFILSSKKLLLSDSGFYLCAWSEPNSPLHFGNGTRLTVT.

The chain is built from TRBV7-2 and TRBJ1-2; 8 nucleotides align to TRBD1. Germline assignment: CDR1 SGHTA and CDR2 FQGNSA. J lost 3 bases, V lost 5 bases, and 5 bases had no gene match. The CDR3 is made up of 14 amino acids. The CDR3 DNA follows: TGTGCCAGCAGCCAGACAGGGGCCCACTATGGCTACACCTTC. This gives the protein CASSQTGAHYGYTF.

This clone was detected only a few times. The chain carries TRBV5-5 and TRBJ2-1; possible D gene TRBD2, 6 bases. The CDR3 contains 13 residues. CDR1 SGHKS and CDR2 YYEKEE come from the germline V gene (reference sequence). Trimming removed 2 bases at V and 12 bases at J, with 15 bases between. CDR3 amino acids: CASSFVWGEAQFF. CDR3 coding DNA: TGTGCCAGCAGCTTTGTTTGGGGGGAGGCGCAGTTCTTC. Variable domain in full (rest from reference TRBV5-5 and TRBJ2-1): DAGVTQSPTHLIKTRGQQVTLRCSPISGHKSVSWYQQVLGQGPQFIFQYYEKEERGRGNFPDRFSARQFPNYSSELNVNALLLGDSALYLCASSFVWGEAQFFGPGTRLTVL.

This sequence joins TRBV19 and TRBJ2-5; 11 bases fit TRBD2. The J segment lost 4 bases and the V segment lost 11 bases, leaving 12 bases of the junction unmatched. The CDR3 runs 15 residues. CDR1 and CDR2 from the germline V gene are LNHDA and SQIVND (reference sequence). The CDR3 loop is CAWTSGPLPRETQYF. As DNA, the CDR3 is TGTGCCTGGACTAGCGGGCCACTGCCAAGAGAGACCCAGTACTTC.

This chain uses TRBV27 with TRBJ1-5; 7 bases agree with TRBD1. The CDR3 runs to 15 residues. Losses at the gene ends were 6 bases for V and 1 base for J; bases not matched to a gene: 6. Germline-derived CDR1 and CDR2 are MNHEY and SMNVEV (reference sequence). The CDR3 reads CASSYRQGSNQPQHF. The CDR3 nucleotides read TGTGCCAGCAGCTATCGACAGGGCAGCAATCAGCCCCAGCATTTT.

The V call is TRBV19, the J call TRBJ2-3, with TRBD1 matching over 8 bases. In germline, CDR1 is LNHDA, CDR2 SQIVND (reference sequence). CDR3 length equals 14 residues. Trimming cost V 5 bases and J 1 base; bases outside gene matches: 2. The CDR3 DNA reads as TGTGCCAGTAGTCAACAGGGGGGCACAGATACGCAGTATTTT. Its translation is CASSQQGGTDTQYF.